The 23 T cell receptor beta chains reported below all come from one sample, sequenced in a study of early T cells in non-severe SARS-CoV-2 infection. TCRdb redid the calling of the 5' RACE reads with MiXCR, one entry per CDR3 protein. The sample yields 71,000 or so distinct CDR3 sequences, roughly 13% seen once. The specimen was whole blood. These receptors came from an adult who was a healthcare worker with PCR-confirmed SARS-CoV-2 infection or an uninfected control (not recorded which).

This clonotype was detected many times. CDR3 nucleotides: TGTGCCAGCAGCTTAGTCCCTACAGGGAATAGCAATCAGCCCCAGCATTTT. Amino acids: CASSLVPTGNSNQPQHF. The gene calls are TRBV7-2 and TRBJ1-5, with D possibly TRBD1 on 6 matching bases. This CDR3 contains 17 residues. The V and J ends lost 1 base and 0 bases respectively, with 13 bases between them. Germline lookup yields CDR1 SGHTA and CDR2 FQGNSA.

This clonotype was detected a few times. V and J are TRBV29-1 and TRBJ2-2; 7 nucleotides line up with TRBD1. Germline V gene sequence: CDR1 SQVTM, CDR2 ANQGSEA. J gave up 4 bases and V 6 bases, and 2 bases lay outside the gene matches. The CDR3 is 12 residues long. The CDR3 is CSVHRGTGELFF. In nucleotides, the CDR3 is TGCAGCGTACACAGGGGCACCGGGGAGCTGTTTTTT.

J is TRBJ2-5 and V is TRBV7-6, with 7 bases lining up with TRBD1. The CDR3 runs 13 residues. Germline-derived CDR1 and CDR2 are SGHVS and FNYEAQ. The ends lost 5 bases at V and 4 bases at J; junction bases unmatched: 4. The CDR3 sequence is CASSLRGIETQYF. For the CDR3, the DNA is TGTGCCAGCAGCCTCAGGGGGATAGAGACCCAGTACTTC.

This clonotype was detected many times. This rearrangement joins TRBV6-1 to TRBJ2-1; 14 positions agree with TRBD2. The CDR3 runs 15 residues. Per the germline V gene, CDR1 is MNHNS and CDR2 is SASEGT. The V segment lost 6 bases and the J segment 10 bases; nucleotides outside the gene matches: 8. CDR3 sequence (DNA): TGTGCCAGCAGCTTGACTAGCGGGGGGGCCCGAGAGCAGTTCTTC. This sequence encodes CASSLTSGGAREQFF.

The rearrangement uses TRBV7-2 and TRBJ2-2; D not certain. V gave up 2 bases and J gave up 4 bases, with 8 bases separating them. From germline, CDR1 is SGHTA and CDR2 FQGNSA. The CDR3 loop spans 14 amino acids. The CDR3 protein is CASSLKVGTGELFF. The CDR3 DNA reads TGTGCCAGCAGCTTAAAAGTGGGCACCGGGGAGCTGTTTTTT.

The rearrangement uses TRBV12-5 and TRBJ2-2; TRBD1 is a possible D gene (7 bases). Trimming took off 6 bases at V and 15 bases at J, with 14 bases between the two ends. The CDR3 has 11 residues. Germline loops: CDR1 LGHNT, CDR2 FRNRAP. The chain's CDR3 is CASGEQGRLFF. CDR3 nucleotides: TGTGCTAGTGGGGAACAGGGGAGGTTGTTTTTT.

This clonotype was seen repeatedly, ten times or more. This chain links TRBV4-3 with TRBJ1-2; a possible D gene is TRBD1 (5 bases). The CDR3 loop spans 17 amino acids. Deletions cut 1 base from V and 0 bases from J, with 15 bases between. CDR1 is LGHNA and CDR2 is YSLEER in the germline V gene. CDR3 amino acids: CASSQALPGLTNYGYTF. For the CDR3, the DNA is TGCGCCAGCAGCCAAGCCCTCCCAGGGCTGACTAACTATGGCTACACCTTC.

This clonotype was detected many times. The V and J genes are TRBV28 and TRBJ2-7; TRBD1 matches at 7 bases. CDR3 length: 12 residues. J gave up 5 bases and V 8 bases, and 6 bases lay outside the gene matches. The germline V gene encodes CDR1 MDHEN and CDR2 SYDVKM. Written as DNA, the CDR3 is TGTGCCAGCGGAGACAGGGTCCACGAGCAGTACTTC. It translates to CASGDRVHEQYF.

The table lists this clonotype with many counts. The chain carries TRBV7-3 and TRBJ1-1, with D perhaps TRBD1 (6 bases). The CDR3 is 16 amino acids. CDR1 and CDR2 from the germline V gene are SGHTA and FQGTGA. The V end lost 5 bases, the J end lost 0 bases, and 16 bases lay between the germline ends. This CDR3 is CASSNQGGSLNTEAFF. The CDR3 DNA sequence: TGTGCCAGCAGCAATCAAGGGGGTTCCCTGAACACTGAAGCTTTCTTT.

The sample holds a few counts of this clonotype. This chain uses TRBV18 with TRBJ1-5; D remains ambiguous. Germline loops: CDR1 KGHSH, CDR2 LQKENI. The CDR3 is 14 residues long. V lost 5 bases and J 3 bases, leaving 11 bases between the germline ends. The CDR3 loop reads CASSEVTDNQPQHF. The DNA of the CDR3 is TGTGCCAGCTCAGAAGTGACGGACAATCAGCCCCAGCATTTT.

In this sample, this clonotype turned up a few times. The J gene is TRBJ2-5, the V gene TRBV5-1; perhaps TRBD2 as D (5 bases). The CDR3 runs 15 residues. CDR1 and CDR2 (germline): SGHRS, YFSETQ. Deletions cut 4 bases from V and 1 base from J, with 14 bases between. CDR3 nucleotides: TGCGCCAGCAGCCCGTTACCCGGGATCCAAGAGACCCAGTACTTC. This translates into CASSPLPGIQETQYF.

The V gene is TRBV6-1, the J gene TRBJ2-3; tentative D call: TRBD1 (6 bases). CDR3 size: 14 residues. The germline gives CDR1 MNHNS, CDR2 SASEGT. V lost 2 bases to trimming and J lost 3 bases, with 9 bases between them. CDR3 DNA sequence: TGTGCCAGCAGTGAAAGGGACAAGACAGATACGCAGTATTTT. Amino acids: CASSERDKTDTQYF.

The table lists this clonotype with many counts. The chain joins TRBV6-1 to TRBJ1-5, with D perhaps TRBD1 (6 bases). This CDR3 contains 16 residues. The V end was cut by 3 bases, the J end by 7 bases, with 19 bases between. Germline V gene lookup returns CDR1 MNHNS and CDR2 SASEGT. CDR3 sequence: CASSELEIGGRQPQHF. The CDR3 DNA follows: TGTGCCAGCAGTGAGCTGGAAATAGGGGGGAGACAGCCCCAGCATTTT.

A few counts support this clonotype. This chain links TRBV3-1 with TRBJ2-5; 9 bases are shared with TRBD1. After removal of 5 bases from V and 3 bases from J, the junction contained 7 bases not matched to a gene. Germline CDR1 reads LGHDT; CDR2 reads YNNKEL (reference sequence). This CDR3 spans 15 amino acids. The CDR3 reads CASSAPGTGKETQYF. The CDR3 DNA is TGTGCCAGCAGCGCTCCCGGGACAGGGAAAGAGACCCAGTACTTC.

There are many counts of this clonotype. The gene calls are TRBV7-8 and TRBJ2-1, with TRBD1 matching over 8 bases. The CDR3 totals 15 residues. Germline loops: CDR1 SGHVS, CDR2 FQNEAQ. Losses at the gene ends were 5 bases for V and 2 bases for J; bases not matched to a gene: 5. CDR3 region: CASSLRTGTYNEQFF. In DNA form, the CDR3 reads TGTGCCAGCAGCCTTCGGACAGGGACCTACAATGAGCAGTTCTTC.

The V gene is TRBV29-1, the J gene TRBJ2-5, with 8 positions matching TRBD2. V was clipped by 5 bases and J by 5 bases; unmatched bases: 4. Germline loops: CDR1 SQVTM, CDR2 ANQGSEA. The CDR3 runs 12 residues. This CDR3 is CSVRPGGETQYF. The CDR3, as DNA: TGCAGCGTTCGGCCGGGGGGGGAGACCCAGTACTTC.

The chain couples TRBV20-1 to TRBJ2-1, with 7 bases matching TRBD1. V was pared by 4 bases and J by 10 bases, with 10 bases of the junction left unmatched. The CDR3 sequence is 13 residues long. Per germline, CDR1 DFQATT and CDR2 SNEGSKA (reference sequence). CDR3 DNA sequence: TGCAGTGCTAACGGACAGGCTGGCCCGGAGCAGTTCTTC. This sequence encodes CSANGQAGPEQFF.

This clonotype has ten or more counts. J is TRBJ2-3 and V is TRBV5-1, with 10 positions matching TRBD2. V was pared by 4 bases and J by 1 base, with 6 bases of the junction left unmatched. The CDR3 is made up of 16 amino acids. The germline V gene has CDR1 SGHRS and CDR2 YFSETQ. The chain's CDR3 is CASSAATSGGTDTQYF. The CDR3 DNA is TGCGCCAGCAGCGCCGCTACTAGCGGGGGCACAGATACGCAGTATTTT. Filled out from reference TRBV5-1 and TRBJ2-3, the complete variable domain reads KAGVTQTPRYLIKTRGQQVTLSCSPISGHRSVSWYQQTPGQGLQFLFEYFSETQRNKGNFPGRFSGRQFSNSRSEMNVSTLELGDSALYLCASSAATSGGTDTQYFGPGTRLTVL.

This clonotype was found many times. This chain uses TRBV6-2 or TRBV6-3 with TRBJ1-1; the match to TRBD1 covers 9 bases. V lost 6 bases, J lost 1 base, and 9 bases stayed unmatched. CDR3 length equals 16 residues. CDR1 is MNHEY and CDR2 is SVGEGT in the germline V gene. The CDR3 loop is CASSTESQGANTEAFF. The CDR3 DNA reads as TGTGCCAGCAGCACTGAATCACAGGGGGCGAACACTGAAGCTTTCTTT.

This chain joins TRBV3-1 and TRBJ2-3, with TRBD1 matching over 12 bases. J gave up 3 bases and V 4 bases, and 14 bases lay outside the gene matches. The CDR3 length is 19 residues. Germline CDR1 reads LGHDT; CDR2 reads YNNKEL (reference sequence). The CDR3 nucleotides are TGTGCCAGCAGCCGATGGGCGGGACAGGGGGCGGTTACAACAGATACGCAGTATTTT. Translating it yields CASSRWAGQGAVTTDTQYF.

A few counts support this clonotype. V and J are TRBV6-2 or TRBV6-3 and TRBJ2-3; a possible D gene is TRBD2 (6 bases). V lost 1 base to trimming and J lost 0 bases, with 8 bases between them. This CDR3 contains 15 residues. Germline-derived CDR1 and CDR2 are MNHEY and SVGEGT. Here the CDR3 DNA reads TGTGCCAGCAGTTACTGGGGGGTCAGCACAGATACGCAGTATTTT. Translated, it gives CASSYWGVSTDTQYF.

This clonotype occurred a few times. The chain has TRBV12-3 or TRBV12-4 and TRBJ2-2; the D gene is possibly TRBD1 (5 bases). Between the trimmed V and J ends, which lost 5 bases and 0 bases, there was a span of 13 bases. CDR3 length: 16 residues. In nucleotides, the CDR3 is TGTGCCAGCAGTCCCGACAGTTACGCGAACACCGGGGAGCTGTTTTTT. Residues: CASSPDSYANTGELFF.

This clonotype was recorded many times. The chain links TRBV6-6 to TRBJ1-1; perhaps TRBD1 as D (5 bases). CDR1 is MNHNY, CDR2 SVGAGI, per germline (reference sequence). The CDR3 has 12 amino acids. The V and J ends lost 7 bases and 3 bases respectively, with 9 bases between them. CDR3 coding DNA: TGTGCCAGCACGGGGGATTACACTGAAGCTTTCTTT. As protein: CASTGDYTEAFF.